Included here is one T cell receptor (beta chain) sequence, with context. Antigen specificity is unknown. The sample is drawn from a study of shared clonotypes between healthy human individuals. In the study overall: The study used three CD4 naive, three CD4 memory, two CD8 naive and one CD8 memory plate per donor.

Deep level was the assay's run setting. Genomic DNA of each subset was evenly split across several immunoSEQ plates. Some clones are missing from TCRdb's copy, which holds only in-frame ones; the method was immunoSEQ multiplex PCR. The sample holds about 2 million clones; about 95% are singletons and the top ten take under 1.5%. Germline V lookup: CDR1 SGDLS, CDR2 YYNGEE. With 3 bases removed from V and 7 bases from J, the gap between germline ends came to 13 bases. The length of the CDR3 is 13 residues. Cells designated naive CD8 were CD45RO-negative and were positively selected for CCR7, with terminally differentiated effector memory CD45RA+ cells excluded. Findings and caveats of the study: For sorted subsets, rarefaction showed incomplete sequencing despite large depth.

This TCR derives from a man younger than 35 in good health. The chain carries TRBV9 and TRBJ1-2; no reliable D call. What was sequenced was naive CD8+ T cells sorted from blood. The CDR3 sequence: CASSASLAVGYTF. CDR3 DNA sequence: TGTGCCAGCAGCGCCTCACTGGCAGTTGGCTACACCTTC.